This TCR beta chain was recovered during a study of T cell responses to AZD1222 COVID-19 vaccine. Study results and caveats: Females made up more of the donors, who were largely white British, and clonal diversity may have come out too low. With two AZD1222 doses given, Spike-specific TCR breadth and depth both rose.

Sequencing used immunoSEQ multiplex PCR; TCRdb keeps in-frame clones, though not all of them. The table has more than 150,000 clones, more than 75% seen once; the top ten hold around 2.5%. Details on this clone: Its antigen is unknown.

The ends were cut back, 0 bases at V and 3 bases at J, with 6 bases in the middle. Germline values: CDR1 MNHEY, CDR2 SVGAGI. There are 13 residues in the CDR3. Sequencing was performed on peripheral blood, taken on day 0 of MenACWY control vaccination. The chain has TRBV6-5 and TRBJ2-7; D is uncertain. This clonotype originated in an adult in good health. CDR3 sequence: CASSYSRSYEQYF. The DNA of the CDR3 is TGTGCCAGCAGTTACTCGCGGAGCTACGAGCAGTACTTC.